This TCR beta chain was sequenced in a study of blood T cell repertoires in COVID-19. Study at large: Both acute and convalescent COVID-19 samples were obtained from the United States, Italy and Spain.

Each recovered donor of Cohort 3 presented with two negative PCRs, clearance, or symptom resolution. This table comes from immunoSEQ multiplex PCR, and its TCRdb copy is limited to in-frame clones, with some not included. The table records a few hundred thousand clones, roughly 90% of them present only once. This CDR3 is built from 12 residues. V lost 7 bases to trimming and J lost 6 bases, with 14 bases between them. Germline CDR1 SQVTM, CDR2 ANQGSEA. This chain joins TRBV29-1 and TRBJ2-3; D call uncertain. The material sequenced was PBMCs or T cells enriched from blood (not recorded which). This sequence was found in a woman aged 25 to 45 who had recovered from COVID-19. CDR3 in amino acids: CSGSDSGDTQYF. The CDR3 DNA is TGCAGCGGTTCGGATTCCGGGGATACGCAGTATTTT.